This entry describes one TCR beta chain. This specimen belongs to a study of T cells after yellow fever vaccination. The study made its TCR cDNA through 5'RACE template switching. That step introduced a universal primer site along with UMIs. MiXCR was run by TCRdb on the 5' RACE reads, yielding one entry per CDR3 protein. This table has 550,000 or so distinct CDR3 sequences, 15% to 20% appearing once. This CDR3 has 15 residues. The V and J ends lost 0 bases and 8 bases, in that order; junction bases with no gene match: 3. The germline CDR1 and CDR2 sequences are SGHRS and YFSETQ. The clonotype comes from a man younger than 40 who received the YFV17D yellow fever vaccine. The sequencing here drew on PBMCs, taken 15 days after the yellow fever booster vaccination. V gene TRBV5-1 combines with J gene TRBJ2-1; 12 positions match TRBD2. Here the CDR3 reads CASSLGTSGIDEQFF. The CDR3 DNA reads as TGCGCCAGCAGCTTGGGGACTAGCGGGATAGATGAGCAGTTCTTC.